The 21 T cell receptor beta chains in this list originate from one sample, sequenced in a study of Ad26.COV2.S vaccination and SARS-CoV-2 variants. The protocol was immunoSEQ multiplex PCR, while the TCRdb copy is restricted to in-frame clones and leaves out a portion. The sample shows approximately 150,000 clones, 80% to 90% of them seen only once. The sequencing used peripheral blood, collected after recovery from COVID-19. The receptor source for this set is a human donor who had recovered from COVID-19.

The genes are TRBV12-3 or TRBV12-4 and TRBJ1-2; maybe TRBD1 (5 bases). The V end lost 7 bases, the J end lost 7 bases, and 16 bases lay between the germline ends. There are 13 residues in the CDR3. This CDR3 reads CASTSGLGGGYTF. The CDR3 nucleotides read TGTGCCAGCACCTCGGGACTCGGCGGTGGCTACACCTTC.

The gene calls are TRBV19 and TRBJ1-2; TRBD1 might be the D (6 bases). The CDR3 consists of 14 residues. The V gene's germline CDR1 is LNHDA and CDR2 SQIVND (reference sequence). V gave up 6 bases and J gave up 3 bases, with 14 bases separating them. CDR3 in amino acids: CASSPGTYYYGYTF. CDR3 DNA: TGTGCCAGTAGCCCAGGGACATATTACTATGGCTACACCTTC.

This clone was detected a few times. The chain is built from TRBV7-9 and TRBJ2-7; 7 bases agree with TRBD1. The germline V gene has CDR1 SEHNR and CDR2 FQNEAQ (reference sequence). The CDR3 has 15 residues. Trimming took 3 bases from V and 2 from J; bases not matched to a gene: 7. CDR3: CASSLKGDRTYEQYF. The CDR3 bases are TGTGCCAGCAGCTTGAAAGGGGACAGAACCTACGAGCAGTACTTC.

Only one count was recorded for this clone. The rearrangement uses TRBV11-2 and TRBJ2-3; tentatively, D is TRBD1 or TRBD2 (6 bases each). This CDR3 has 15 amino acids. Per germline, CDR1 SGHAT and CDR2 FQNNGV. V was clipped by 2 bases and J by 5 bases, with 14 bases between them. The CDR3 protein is CASSLRQQGLDTQYF. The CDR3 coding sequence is TGTGCCAGCAGCTTAAGGCAACAGGGACTAGATACGCAGTATTTT.

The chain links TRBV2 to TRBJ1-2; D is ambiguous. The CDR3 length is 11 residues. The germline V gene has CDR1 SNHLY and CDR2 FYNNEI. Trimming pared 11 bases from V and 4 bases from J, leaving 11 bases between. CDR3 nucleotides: TGTGCCGGTGGCTCTTCCTATGGCTACACCTTC. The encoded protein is CAGGSSYGYTF.

CDR3 loop: CASRGTGNSPLHF. CDR3 bases: TGTGCCAGTAGAGGGACAGGGAATTCACCCCTCCACTTT. The rearrangement links TRBV19 to TRBJ1-6; 9 bases match TRBD1. This CDR3 is built from 13 residues. CDR1 is LNHDA and CDR2 is SQIVND in the germline V gene (reference sequence). The ends lost 6 bases at V and 7 bases at J; junction bases unmatched: 1.

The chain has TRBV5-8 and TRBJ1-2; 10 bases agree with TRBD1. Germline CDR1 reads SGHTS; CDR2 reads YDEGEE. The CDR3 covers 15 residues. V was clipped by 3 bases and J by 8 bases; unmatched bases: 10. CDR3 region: CASSYMGQGRVGYTF. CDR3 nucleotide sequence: TGTGCCAGCAGCTACATGGGACAGGGGAGAGTCGGCTACACCTTC.

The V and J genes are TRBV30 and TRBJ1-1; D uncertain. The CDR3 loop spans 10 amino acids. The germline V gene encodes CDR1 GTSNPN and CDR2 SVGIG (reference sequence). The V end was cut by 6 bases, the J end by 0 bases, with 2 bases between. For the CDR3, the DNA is TGTGCCTGCTTGAACACTGAAGCTTTCTTT. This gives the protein CACLNTEAFF. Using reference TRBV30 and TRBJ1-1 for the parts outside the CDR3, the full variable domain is SQTIHQWPATLVQPVGSPLSLECTVEGTSNPNLYWYRQAAGRGLQLLFYSVGIGQISSEVPQNLSASRPQDRQFILSSKKLLLSDSGFYLCACLNTEAFFGQGTRLTVV.

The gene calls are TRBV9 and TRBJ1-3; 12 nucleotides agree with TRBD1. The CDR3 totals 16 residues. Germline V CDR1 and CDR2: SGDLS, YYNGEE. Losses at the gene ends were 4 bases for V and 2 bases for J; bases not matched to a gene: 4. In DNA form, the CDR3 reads TGTGCCAGCAGCCCGGGACAGGGGGCAGCTGGAAACACCATATATTTT. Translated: CASSPGQGAAGNTIYF.

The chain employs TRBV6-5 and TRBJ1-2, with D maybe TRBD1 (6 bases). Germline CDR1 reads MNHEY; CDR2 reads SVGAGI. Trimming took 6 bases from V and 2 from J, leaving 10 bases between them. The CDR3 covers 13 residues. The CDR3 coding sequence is TGTGCCAGCAGACTGGACAGAAACTATGGCTACACCTTC. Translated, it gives CASRLDRNYGYTF.

CDR3 sequence reads: CASSPGAGTETQYF. CDR3 bases: TGTGCCAGCAGTCCGGGGGCAGGGACAGAGACCCAGTACTTC. This sequence joins TRBV7-9 and TRBJ2-5; D might be TRBD1 or TRBD2, each matching 6 bases. In germline, CDR1 is SEHNR, CDR2 FQNEAQ (reference sequence). There are 14 residues in the CDR3. V was pared by 6 bases and J by 4 bases, with 15 bases between.

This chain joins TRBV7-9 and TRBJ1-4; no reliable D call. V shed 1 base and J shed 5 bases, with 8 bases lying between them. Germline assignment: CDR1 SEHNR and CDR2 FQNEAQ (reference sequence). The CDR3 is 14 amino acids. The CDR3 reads CASSLEVSNEKLFF. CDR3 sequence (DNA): TGTGCCAGCAGCTTAGAGGTTTCCAATGAAAAACTGTTTTTT.

This CDR3 reads CASSGSLGNQPQHF. DNA for the CDR3: TGTGCCAGTAGTGGGAGTCTGGGCAATCAGCCCCAGCATTTT. This chain links TRBV19 with TRBJ1-5; D gene uncertain. The CDR3 extends over 14 amino acids. V was pared by 5 bases and J by 2 bases, with 10 bases between. Germline lookup yields CDR1 LNHDA and CDR2 SQIVND (reference sequence).

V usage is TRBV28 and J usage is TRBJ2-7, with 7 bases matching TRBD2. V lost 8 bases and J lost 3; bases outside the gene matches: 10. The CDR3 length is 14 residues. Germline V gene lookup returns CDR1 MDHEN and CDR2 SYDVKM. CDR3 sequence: CASFKGGGNYEQYF. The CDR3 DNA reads TGTGCCAGCTTTAAGGGCGGGGGAAACTACGAGCAGTACTTC. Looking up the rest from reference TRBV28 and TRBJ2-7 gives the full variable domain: DVKVTQSSRYLVKRTGEKVFLECVQDMDHENMFWYRQDPGLGLRLIYFSYDVKMKEKGDIPEGYSVSREKKERFSLILESASTNQTSMYLCASFKGGGNYEQYFGPGTRLTVT.

The CDR3 DNA reads TGCGCCAGCAGCCCCTCGAGGGTGTCAAACACTGAAGCTTTCTTT. This encodes CASSPSRVSNTEAFF. The chain joins TRBV4-3 to TRBJ1-1; D is ambiguous. Per the germline V gene, CDR1 is LGHNA and CDR2 is YSLEER. V lost 4 bases, J lost 2 bases, and 14 bases lay in between. The CDR3 runs to 15 residues.

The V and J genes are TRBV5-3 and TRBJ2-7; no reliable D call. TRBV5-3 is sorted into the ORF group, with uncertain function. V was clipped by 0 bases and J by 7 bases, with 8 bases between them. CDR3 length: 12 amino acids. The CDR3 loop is CARSLAFGEQYF. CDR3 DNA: TGTGCCAGAAGCTTGGCTTTTGGAGAGCAGTACTTC.

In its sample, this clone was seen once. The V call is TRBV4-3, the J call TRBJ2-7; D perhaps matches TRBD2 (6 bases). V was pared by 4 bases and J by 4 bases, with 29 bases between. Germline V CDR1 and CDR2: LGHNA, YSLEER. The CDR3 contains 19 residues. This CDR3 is CASSRAYSRSGPQTYEQYF. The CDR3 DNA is TGCGCCAGCAGCCGCGCGTATTCTCGAAGCGGGCCTCAAACTTACGAGCAGTACTTC.

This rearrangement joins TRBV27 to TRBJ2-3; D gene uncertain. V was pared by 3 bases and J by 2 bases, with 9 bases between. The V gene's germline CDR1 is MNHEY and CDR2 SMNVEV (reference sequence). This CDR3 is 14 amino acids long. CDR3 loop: CASSLKLLTDTQYF. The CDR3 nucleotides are TGTGCCAGCAGTTTGAAGCTTCTCACAGATACGCAGTATTTT.

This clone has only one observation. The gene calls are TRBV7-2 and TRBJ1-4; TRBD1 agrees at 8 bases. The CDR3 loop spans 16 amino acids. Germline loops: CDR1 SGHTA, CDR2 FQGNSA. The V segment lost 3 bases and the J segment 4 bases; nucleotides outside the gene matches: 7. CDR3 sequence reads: CASSFRRGQGNEKLFF. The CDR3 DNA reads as TGTGCCAGCAGCTTTCGCAGGGGGCAGGGTAATGAAAAACTGTTTTTT.

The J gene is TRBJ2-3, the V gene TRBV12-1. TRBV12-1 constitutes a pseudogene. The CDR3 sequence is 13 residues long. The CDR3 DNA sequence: TGTGCCAGTGACCGAGACCCCACAGATACGCAGTATTTT. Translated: CASDRDPTDTQYF.

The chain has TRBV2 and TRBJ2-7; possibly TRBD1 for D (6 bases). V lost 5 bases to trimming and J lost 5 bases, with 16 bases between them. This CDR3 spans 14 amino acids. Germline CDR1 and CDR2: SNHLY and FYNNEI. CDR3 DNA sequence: TGTGCCAGCAGTCAACCCGACAGGACCCACGAGCAGTACTTC. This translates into CASSQPDRTHEQYF.